The 25 T cell receptor beta chains listed next were all sequenced from one sample in a study of control samples from healthy donors and cancer patients. The repertoire was sequenced with immunoSEQ multiplex PCR; TCRdb's copy has only in-frame clones and lacks some. Among 90,000 to 150,000 clones listed, roughly 89% were seen once. What was sequenced was blood. The receptor set was obtained from a man aged 25 to 40 in good health.

The rearrangement joins TRBV24-1 to TRBJ2-3; 8 nucleotides agree with TRBD1. CDR3 size: 15 residues. Unmatched junction bases numbered 1, after V lost 2 bases and J lost 1 base. Germline loops: CDR1 KGHDR, CDR2 SFDVKD. The CDR3 reads CATSDWTGRTDTQYF. The CDR3 DNA reads as TGTGCCACCAGTGATTGGACAGGGCGCACAGATACGCAGTATTTT.

J is TRBJ2-3 and V is TRBV7-8; no clear D. The germline V and J ends were trimmed by 2 bases and 2 bases, with 5 bases remaining between them. Per germline, CDR1 SGHVS and CDR2 FQNEAQ. The CDR3 is 13 amino acids. In DNA, the CDR3 is TGTGCCAGCAGCTTACGCCCCACAGATACGCAGTATTTT. Encoded protein: CASSLRPTDTQYF. Looking up the rest from reference TRBV7-8 and TRBJ2-3 gives the full variable domain: GAGVSQSPRYKVAKRGQDVALRCDPISGHVSLFWYQQALGQGPEFLTYFQNEAQLDKSGLPSDRFFAERPEGSVSTLKIQRTQQEDSAVYLCASSLRPTDTQYFGPGTRLTVL.

The V gene is TRBV6-5, the J gene TRBJ2-3; no clear D gene. CDR3 length equals 11 residues. CDR1 and CDR2 (germline): MNHEY, SVGAGI. The V end lost 6 bases, the J end lost 5 bases, and 6 bases lay between the germline ends. CDR3 in DNA: TGTGCCAGCAGGTGGGGAGATACGCAGTATTTT. Translating it yields CASRWGDTQYF.

This clone came up once. The rearrangement uses TRBV7-9 and TRBJ1-1, with a possible D match to TRBD1 (6 bases). CDR1 SEHNR and CDR2 FQNEAQ come from the germline V gene (reference sequence). V lost 3 bases and J lost 6, with 14 bases in between. This CDR3 is built from 14 residues. CDR3 amino acids: CASSFGGGKAEAFF. CDR3 DNA sequence: TGTGCCAGCAGCTTTGGAGGGGGAAAGGCTGAAGCTTTCTTT.

The table lists this clone with a few counts. The chain carries TRBV10-3 and TRBJ1-2; the match to TRBD1 covers 7 bases. In germline, CDR1 is ENHRY, CDR2 SYGVKD. The CDR3 has 13 amino acids. The junction had 6 bases not matched to a gene; V was cut back by 5 bases and J by 6 bases. The CDR3 DNA is TGTGCCATCAGTAGAATCGGGACAGATGGCTACACCTTC. Its translation: CAISRIGTDGYTF.

The chain carries TRBV24-1 and TRBJ2-1; 15 bases are a match to TRBD2. The CDR3 is 19 residues long. The ends lost 6 bases at V and 0 bases at J; junction bases unmatched: 8. Germline CDR1 and CDR2: KGHDR and SFDVKD. This CDR3 is CATSNPGLAGGSSYNEQFF. DNA of the CDR3: TGTGCCACCAGTAACCCGGGACTAGCGGGGGGAAGCTCCTACAATGAGCAGTTCTTC.

This chain joins TRBV29-1 and TRBJ1-4; no clear D. The CDR3 is made up of 13 amino acids. Trimming stripped 3 bases from V and 0 bases from J, with 5 bases between. Per germline, CDR1 SQVTM and CDR2 ANQGSEA. The CDR3 DNA is TGCAGCGTTGAGTTGACAACTAATGAAAAACTGTTTTTT. Amino acid sequence: CSVELTTNEKLFF. Supplemented by reference TRBV29-1 and TRBJ1-4, the full variable domain reads SAVISQKPSRDICQRGTSLTIQCQVDSQVTMMFWYRQQPGQSLTLIATANQGSEATYESGFVIDKFPISRPNLTFSTLTVSNMSPEDSSIYLCSVELTTNEKLFFGSGTQLSVL.

The genes are TRBV4-1 and TRBJ2-1, with 9 bases identical to TRBD1. CDR1 and CDR2 from the germline V gene are MGHRA and YSYEKL. The trim removed 4 bases at V and 8 bases at J, leaving 6 bases unmatched. The CDR3 consists of 14 residues. Here the CDR3 DNA reads TGCGCCAGCAGCCGGCGACAGGGGGACCATGAGCAGTTCTTC. It yields the protein CASSRRQGDHEQFF.

The rearrangement uses TRBV2 and TRBJ2-7; maybe TRBD1 (5 bases). There are 14 residues in the CDR3. Germline-derived CDR1 and CDR2 are SNHLY and FYNNEI. With 6 bases removed from V and 0 bases from J, the gap between germline ends came to 12 bases. CDR3 nucleotide sequence: TGTGCCAGCAGGCTGGACACTCCCTCCTACGAGCAGTACTTC. It encodes CASRLDTPSYEQYF.

V usage is TRBV7-2 and J usage is TRBJ2-5; D remains ambiguous. V dropped 2 bases and J dropped 4 bases, with 17 bases sitting between them. Germline assignment: CDR1 SGHTA and CDR2 FQGNSA. This CDR3 contains 16 residues. CDR3 loop: CASSLQSRSNRETQYF. The CDR3 DNA reads as TGTGCCAGCAGCTTACAGTCCAGATCCAATCGAGAGACCCAGTACTTC.

The chain is built from TRBV19 and TRBJ1-1; TRBD1 matches at 10 bases. V lost 5 bases, J lost 5 bases, and 5 bases stayed unmatched. Per germline, CDR1 LNHDA and CDR2 SQIVND (reference sequence). This CDR3 comprises 14 residues. The CDR3, as DNA: TGTGCCAGTAGTGCCCGGGACAGGGGAACTGAAGCTTTCTTT. It translates to CASSARDRGTEAFF.

This chain links TRBV3-1 (or the pseudogene TRBV3-2) with TRBJ1-1; D unresolved. CDR3 length: 14 residues. V was trimmed by 0 bases and J by 10 bases, leaving 15 bases between them. Germline lookup yields CDR1 LGHDT and CDR2 YNNKEL (reference sequence). CDR3 sequence reads: CASSQEITINGAFF. The CDR3 nucleotides are TGTGCCAGCAGCCAAGAAATTACAATCAATGGAGCTTTCTTT.

The chain recombines TRBV30 with TRBJ1-3, with a tentative D call TRBD1 (5 bases). Trimming shortened V by 4 bases and J by 0 bases, and 16 bases separated the two germline ends. The CDR3 spans 16 residues. Germline V gives CDR1 GTSNPN, CDR2 SVGIG (reference sequence). Written as DNA, the CDR3 is TGTGCCTGGACTAGGGGCGGCACTAACTCTGGAAACACCATATATTTT. Residues: CAWTRGGTNSGNTIYF.

This chain joins TRBV29-1 and TRBJ2-1, with 10 bases identical to TRBD1. The germline CDR1 and CDR2 sequences are SQVTM and ANQGSEA. The CDR3 is 13 residues long. V was pared by 4 bases and J by 7 bases, with 4 bases of the junction left unmatched. The CDR3, as DNA: TGCAGCGTTGCCCCGGGACAGGGGAATGAGCAGTTCTTC. This codes for CSVAPGQGNEQFF.

This chain joins TRBV19 and TRBJ1-6; D is unclear. The V and J ends lost 1 base and 6 bases respectively, with 16 bases between them. The CDR3 covers 17 residues. CDR1 is LNHDA, CDR2 SQIVND, per germline (reference sequence). The DNA of the CDR3 is TGTGCCAGTAGTATAGCCACCACGGCCAGGTTTAATTCACCCCTCCACTTT. Translating gives CASSIATTARFNSPLHF.

This chain links TRBV18 with TRBJ2-3, with D unresolved. V gave up 3 bases and J gave up 1 base, with 8 bases separating them. The CDR3 length is 14 residues. Germline V gene sequence: CDR1 KGHSH, CDR2 LQKENI. The CDR3 nucleotides are TGTGCCAGCTCACCCGCGTCAGGCACAGATACGCAGTATTTT. Its protein is CASSPASGTDTQYF. The variable domain in full, with the rest retrieved from reference TRBV18 and TRBJ2-3, is NAGVMQNPRHLVRRRGQEARLRCSPMKGHSHVYWYRQLPEEGLKFMVYLQKENIIDESGMPKERFSAEFPKEGPSILRIQQVVRGDSAAYFCASSPASGTDTQYFGPGTRLTVL.

The rearrangement uses TRBV11-3 and TRBJ1-1; no reliable D call. The V and J ends lost 2 bases and 0 bases respectively, with 4 bases between them. This CDR3 region has 13 residues. Germline lookup yields CDR1 SGHNT and CDR2 YENEEA. The CDR3 spells CASSLQLNTEAFF. The CDR3 nucleotides read TGTGCCAGCAGCTTACAACTGAACACTGAAGCTTTCTTT.

This chain uses TRBV5-1 with TRBJ1-5; D gene ambiguous. Germline CDR1 and CDR2: SGHRS and YFSETQ. The CDR3 is made up of 13 amino acids. V was pared by 4 bases and J by 7 bases, with 12 bases between. The CDR3 bases are TGCGCCAGCAGCGCTGAAGGGATCCAGCCCCAGCATTTT. Its translation: CASSAEGIQPQHF. Filled out from reference TRBV5-1 and TRBJ1-5, the complete variable domain reads KAGVTQTPRYLIKTRGQQVTLSCSPISGHRSVSWYQQTPGQGLQFLFEYFSETQRNKGNFPGRFSGRQFSNSRSEMNVSTLELGDSALYLCASSAEGIQPQHFGDGTRLSIL.

The chain recombines TRBV15 with TRBJ1-6; D remains unclear. CDR1 and CDR2 (germline): LNHNV, YYDKDF (reference sequence). V was shortened by 1 base and J by 7 bases, with 11 bases between the two germline ends. There are 15 residues in the CDR3. The CDR3 DNA reads TGTGCCACCAGCAGAGGAACAGAGAGGAATTCACCCCTCCACTTT. Amino acids: CATSRGTERNSPLHF.

The rearrangement joins TRBV3-1 (or the pseudogene TRBV3-2) to TRBJ1-4; D ambiguous. V was clipped by 2 bases and J by 8 bases, with 9 bases between them. The CDR3 contains 13 residues. Germline V gene lookup returns CDR1 LGHDT and CDR2 YNNKEL (reference sequence). CDR3 sequence reads: CASSQKIEEKLFF. The CDR3 coding sequence is TGTGCCAGCAGCCAAAAGATCGAGGAAAAACTGTTTTTT.

This clone has a single count. This chain uses TRBV29-1 with TRBJ1-2; D is ambiguous. V was shortened by 3 bases and J by 5 bases, with 10 bases between the two germline ends. CDR1 and CDR2 from the germline V gene are SQVTM and ANQGSEA. The CDR3 covers 12 residues. CDR3 in DNA: TGCAGCGTTGAGGGCAGCCAATATGGCTACACCTTC. Translated, it gives CSVEGSQYGYTF.

This chain joins TRBV7-2 and TRBJ1-5, with TRBD1 as a possible D gene (6 bases). Germline lookup yields CDR1 SGHTA and CDR2 FQGNSA. This CDR3 comprises 15 residues. Trimming left V 5 bases short and J 0 bases short, with 11 bases between. This chain's CDR3 is CASSPRGGSNQPQHF. The CDR3 region has the DNA TGTGCCAGCAGCCCCAGAGGGGGTAGCAATCAGCCCCAGCATTTT. Supplemented by reference TRBV7-2 and TRBJ1-5, the full variable domain reads GAGVSQSPSNKVTEKGKDVELRCDPISGHTALYWYRQSLGQGLEFLIYFQGNSAPDKSGLPSDRFSAERTGGSVSTLTIQRTQQEDSAVYLCASSPRGGSNQPQHFGDGTRLSIL.

The V gene is TRBV30, the J gene TRBJ1-5, with a weak D call TRBD1 (5 bases). The CDR3 has 12 residues. V was shortened by 5 bases and J by 2 bases, with 7 bases between the two germline ends. Germline values: CDR1 GTSNPN, CDR2 SVGIG (reference sequence). The DNA of the CDR3 is TGTGCCTGGGCCAGGGGCAATCAGCCCCAGCATTTT. Its translation: CAWARGNQPQHF.

This clone was detected only a few times. In the same sample, other DNA sequences code for this CDR3. J is TRBJ2-7 and V is TRBV6-5, with 11 nucleotides matching TRBD1. The germline V gene has CDR1 MNHEY and CDR2 SVGAGI. V lost 6 bases to trimming and J lost 3 bases; unmatched junction nucleotides: 1. The CDR3 covers 13 residues. Here the CDR3 DNA reads TGTGCCAGCAGGGGGACAGGGGGCTACGAGCAGTACGTC. Its translation is CASRGTGGYEQYV.

The rearrangement joins TRBV21-1 to TRBJ2-7; the table's D gene call, TRBD2, was not cross checked with the DNA. TRBV21-1 is reported as a pseudogene. The CDR3 totals 18 residues. The CDR3 protein is CASSKGAGASGGPNEQYV. The CDR3 region has the DNA TGTGCCAGCAGCAAAGGAGCAGGGGCTAGCGGGGGGCCCAACGAGCAGTACGTC.